These T cell receptor beta chains were read from a single sample in a study of cytomegalovirus exposure and HLA in healthy donors. TCRdb's copy holds only in-frame clones and misses some; the assay was immunoSEQ multiplex PCR. The sample holds around 200,000 clones, roughly 80% seen once. Material for sequencing was PBMCs. These receptors were collected from a man in his fifties or sixties in good health and CMV-seronegative. The CDR3 runs from the conserved cysteine through the conserved F or W. A D gene is named only where the DNA matches it firmly. Where a row states a size, it is once, few, many or the class of an expanded clone; other rows omit it.

-	TRBV5-6	TRBD1	TRBJ1-2	TGTGCCAGCAGCTTGGAACAGGGGAAATACACCTTC	CASSLEQGKYTF
-	TRBV5-1	TRBD1	TRBJ1-5	TGCGCCAGCAGCTGGGGGACAGGGTTGAATCAGCCCCAGCATTTT	CASSWGTGLNQPQHF
-	TRBV19	TRBD1	TRBJ2-5	TGTGCCAGTAGCCCGGACAGGGGTTGGGAGACCCAGTACTTC	CASSPDRGWETQYF
few	TRBV11-2	TRBD1	TRBJ1-1	TGTGCCAGCAGCTTAAGGCAGGGGGGTACTGAAGCTTTCTTT	CASSLRQGGTEAFF
-	TRBV6-1	-	TRBJ2-5	TGTGCCAGCAGTGCAAGAGACCAAGAGACCCAGTACTTC	CASSARDQETQYF
-	TRBV19	-	TRBJ2-2	TGTGCCAGTAGTCTTAGGACAGTCGCGAACACCGGGGAGCTGTTTTTT	CASSLRTVANTGELFF
-	TRBV7-2	-	TRBJ1-2	TGTGCCAGCAGCTTAGAGGTGGGCATTAAGACTGGCTACACCTTC	CASSLEVGIKTGYTF
-	TRBV5-1	TRBD1	TRBJ2-1	TGCGCCAGCACCCTACAGGGGACATACAATGAGCAGTTCTTC	CASTLQGTYNEQFF
few	TRBV4-3	-	TRBJ2-7	TGCGCCAGCAGCGACGACTCCGGGTCTGCTTACGAGCAGTACTTC	CASSDDSGSAYEQYF
-	TRBV6-1	-	TRBJ2-7	TGTGCCAGCAAGGGGTCTCTAAGTCTTTATGAGCAGTACTTC	CASKGSLSLYEQYF
-	TRBV10-3	TRBD1	TRBJ2-7	TGTGCCATCGGGACAGGGAACTCCTACGAGCAGTACTTC	CAIGTGNSYEQYF
-	TRBV9	-	TRBJ2-1	TGTGCCAGCAGCCTGGACACCAACTCCTACAATGAGCAGTTCTTC	CASSLDTNSYNEQFF
once	TRBV19	TRBD1	TRBJ1-1	TGTGCCAGTACCCTGGGTTGGAGGACAGGGGGGAACACTGAAGCTTTCTTT	CASTLGWRTGGNTEAFF
-	TRBV27	-	TRBJ2-6	TGTGCCAGCAGAACTAACTCTGGGGCCAACGTCCTGACTTTC	CASRTNSGANVLTF
-	TRBV7-9	-	TRBJ1-3	TGTGCCAGCACCCGGGATTTTGGAAACACCATATATTTT	CASTRDFGNTIYF
-	TRBV4-3	-	TRBJ1-1	TGCGCCAGCAGCCAAGATTTGGGCGACGGGAAACAAGCTTTCTTT	CASSQDLGDGKQAFF
-	TRBV7-2	-	TRBJ1-5	TGTGCCAGCAGTTCCGAGGGGGATCAGCCCCAGCATTTT	CASSSEGDQPQHF
-	TRBV5-8	TRBD1	TRBJ1-3	TGTGCCAGCAGCATGGGGACAGCTCAAGGAAACACCATATATTTT	CASSMGTAQGNTIYF
-	TRBV29-1	TRBD1	TRBJ1-2	TGCAGCGTTACCCTCGGCAGGGGGGACTATGGCTACACCTTC	CSVTLGRGDYGYTF
-	TRBV27	TRBD2	TRBJ2-1	TGTGCCAGCAGTTTCTCATCCGGGAGGTGGAATGAGCAGTTCTTC	CASSFSSGRWNEQFF
-	TRBV18	TRBD1	TRBJ1-5	TGTGCCAGCTCATCTGGACAGGTTAGCAATCAGCCCCAGCATTTT	CASSSGQVSNQPQHF
-	TRBV9	-	TRBJ2-2	TGTGCCAGCACCTTGAGTAGTGTTTCCGGGGAGCTGTTTTTT	CASTLSSVSGELFF
-	TRBV7-2	TRBD2	TRBJ2-5	TGTGCCAGCAGCTTCGGACTAGCGGGGGGGCGGGAGACCCAGTACTTC	CASSFGLAGGRETQYF
-	TRBV7-2	TRBD2	TRBJ2-3	TGTGCCAGCAGCTCGTCAAGCGGGGGGGCAAATACGCAGTATTTT	CASSSSSGGANTQYF
-	TRBV7-2	-	TRBJ1-2	TGTGCCAGCAGCTTAGGAGGGCCGGGCTACACCTTC	CASSLGGPGYTF
-	TRBV9	-	TRBJ2-5	TGTGCCAGCAACCAAAGGGGCAGCCAAGAGACCCAGTACTTC	CASNQRGSQETQYF
-	TRBV30	-	TRBJ1-4	TGTGCCTGGGTGGATGAAGTTCGCCACGGGGAAAAACTGTTTTTT	CAWVDEVRHGEKLFF
-	TRBV6-6	TRBD1	TRBJ1-6	TGTGCCAGCACTCTAACAGGGGACTCCTATAATTCACCCCTCCACTTT	CASTLTGDSYNSPLHF
-	TRBV2	TRBD2	TRBJ2-5	TGTGCCAGCAAGAGGACTAGCGTTACCCAGTACTTC	CASKRTSVTQYF
-	TRBV27	TRBD2	TRBJ2-3	TGTGCCAGCAGACCCCGACTAGCGGGGGGGCTCCGCACAGATACGCAGTATTTT	CASRPRLAGGLRTDTQYF
-	TRBV6-5	-	TRBJ1-6	TGTGCCAGCAGGCCACACAGCTATAATTCACCCCTCCACTTT	CASRPHSYNSPLHF
-	TRBV4-3	-	TRBJ1-6	TGCGCCAGCAGCCAAGGAAGGGGGAATTCACCCCTCCACTTT	CASSQGRGNSPLHF
-	TRBV6-1	-	TRBJ1-6	TGTGCCAGCAGTGAAGCGGCAGGAACGTATTCACCCCTCCACTTT	CASSEAAGTYSPLHF
-	TRBV7-2	-	TRBJ2-7	TGTGCCAGCAGACAGGGTCAGGCCCACGAGCAGTACTTC	CASRQGQAHEQYF
-	TRBV18	TRBD1	TRBJ2-2	TGTGCCAGCTCACCACCCCACAGGGGCACCGGGGAGCTGTTTTTT	CASSPPHRGTGELFF
-	TRBV5-4	TRBD2	TRBJ2-2	TGTGCCAGCAGCTTCCCCGGGACTAGCGGGGTGTCCGGGGAGCTGTTTTTT	CASSFPGTSGVSGELFF
-	TRBV7-2	-	TRBJ2-2	TGTGCCAGCAGCTCTCCGAACACCGGGGAGCTGTTTTTT	CASSSPNTGELFF
once	TRBV30	TRBD2	TRBJ2-1	TGTGCCTGGTTACTAGCGGGGGACGGTGAGCAGTTCTTC	CAWLLAGDGEQFF
-	TRBV9	TRBD1	TRBJ1-1	TGTGCCAGCAGCGCCTCGGACAGGGCAGCTTTCTTT	CASSASDRAAFF
-	TRBV4-3	-	TRBJ2-1	TGCGCCAGCAGCCAAGGTATCAATGAGCAGTTCTTC	CASSQGINEQFF
-	TRBV2	-	TRBJ1-1	TGTGCCAGCAGTGAATTTCTCCGGACTGAAGCTTTCTTT	CASSEFLRTEAFF